One TCR beta chain is described in this entry. Its antigen remains unidentified. The PCR ran on 60 Vbeta and 13 Jbeta primers. Assay used: immunoSEQ multiplex PCR; TCRdb lists only in-frame clones, some missing. The data hold fewer than 100,000 clones, with roughly 76% observed a single time. V was clipped by 1 base and J by 4 bases, with 13 bases between them. The CDR3 runs to 15 residues. The germline V gene has CDR1 MGHRA and CDR2 YSYEKL. Although they were nominally healthy when sampled, donors likely had unrecorded immune exposures. The data are from a study of cytomegalovirus exposure and HLA in healthy donors. Study results and caveats: CMV serostatus alone was available as immune exposure information.

This receptor was taken from a female donor in good health and CMV-seronegative. Material for sequencing was PBMCs. The chain carries TRBV4-1 and TRBJ1-2; D gene ambiguous. The CDR3 sequence: CASSQALSGGYGYTF. The CDR3 nucleotides are TGCGCCAGCAGCCAAGCCCTCTCGGGAGGCTATGGCTACACCTTC.